This T cell receptor (beta chain) derives from a study of prognosis after radiotherapy for stage I lung cancer. Regarding this clonotype: A far larger clone is a single base away, which makes a read error likely.

CDR1 MRHNA and CDR2 SNTAGT come from the germline V gene. Trimming pared 5 bases from V and 5 bases from J, leaving 13 bases between. The CDR3 sequence is 13 residues long. It was by two-round multiplex PCR that TCR beta CDR3 was amplified from genomic DNA. Primers specific to each TRBV and TRBJ gene drove first-round PCR. TCRdb fed the multiplex PCR reads into MiXCR, producing one record per CDR3 protein. This sample has fewer than 35,000 distinct CDR3 sequences, with 48% found just once. The chain is built from TRBV6-4 and TRBJ2-7, with D possibly matching TRBD1 (6 bases). This receptor was identified in a donor over 45 with non-small cell lung cancer. This material consisted of PBMCs, taken before or after stereotactic body radiation therapy (not recorded which). The CDR3 sequence: CASSYTQGNEQYF. In DNA form, the CDR3 reads TGTGCCAGCAGTTACACACAGGGTAACGAGCAGTACTTC.